The rows below give T cell receptor beta chains drawn from one sample of a study of T cell changes during pregnancy in multiple sclerosis. Method: immunoSEQ multiplex PCR; TCRdb's copy keeps in-frame clones and lacks some. The sample carries about 69,000 clones, approximately 91% recorded once. The starting material was peripheral blood, obtained in the third trimester of pregnancy. The receptors shown here come from a female donor with multiple sclerosis, enrolled in a pregnancy study. Each CDR3 is given with its conserved first and last residue. The D gene is left open where the match is weak. Expanded clones are given a class, and other clones once, few, many or no size at all.

D gene: TRBD1
CDR3 length: 19
V gene: TRBV5-8
clone size: .
J gene: TRBJ2-1
CDR3 protein: CASSLPPGQGAAGGRGQFF
CDR3 DNA: TGTGCCAGCAGTCTGCCTCCGGGACAGGGGGCGGCCGGGGGACGGGGGCAGTTCTTC

D gene: TRBD1
CDR3 length: 14
V gene: TRBV5-6
clone size: .
J gene: TRBJ1-1
CDR3 protein: CASSLGDRAEDAFF
CDR3 DNA: TGTGCCAGCAGCTTGGGGGACAGGGCAGAAGACGCTTTCTTT

D gene: .
CDR3 length: 16
V gene: TRBV28
clone size: once
J gene: TRBJ2-4
CDR3 protein: CASSFMGLVPKNIQYF
CDR3 DNA: TGTGCCAGCAGTTTTATGGGGCTCGTGCCCAAAAACATTCAGTACTTC

D gene: .
CDR3 length: 15
V gene: TRBV5-4
clone size: .
J gene: TRBJ1-2
CDR3 protein: CASSDQWSRHYGYTF
CDR3 DNA: TGTGCCAGCAGCGATCAGTGGAGTAGACACTATGGCTACACCTTC

D gene: TRBD1
CDR3 length: 12
V gene: TRBV7-9
clone size: .
J gene: TRBJ1-2
CDR3 protein: CASSLTGGGYTF
CDR3 DNA: TGTGCCAGCAGCTTGACAGGGGGTGGCTACACCTTC

D gene: TRBD1
CDR3 length: 17
V gene: TRBV30
clone size: .
J gene: TRBJ2-4
CDR3 protein: CAWYSTRDRVAKNIQYF
CDR3 DNA: TGTGCCTGGTATTCGACGAGGGACAGGGTGGCCAAAAACATTCAGTACTTC

D gene: .
CDR3 length: 14
V gene: TRBV4-1
clone size: .
J gene: TRBJ2-7
CDR3 protein: CASSQGELAYEQYF
CDR3 DNA: TGCGCCAGCAGCCAAGGGGAACTAGCCTACGAGCAGTACTTC

D gene: .
CDR3 length: 16
V gene: TRBV5-1
clone size: .
J gene: TRBJ1-1
CDR3 protein: CASSLDPGQMNTEAFF
CDR3 DNA: TGCGCCAGCAGCTTGGACCCGGGACAAATGAACACTGAAGCTTTCTTT

D gene: .
CDR3 length: 12
V gene: TRBV6-5
clone size: .
J gene: TRBJ2-7
CDR3 protein: CASSPTTYEQYF
CDR3 DNA: TGTGCCAGCAGTCCTACGACCTACGAGCAGTACTTC

D gene: .
CDR3 length: 13
V gene: TRBV11-2
clone size: .
J gene: TRBJ1-1
CDR3 protein: CASSSQTGYKAFF
CDR3 DNA: TGTGCCAGCAGCTCCCAGACAGGTTATAAAGCTTTCTTT

D gene: .
CDR3 length: 15
V gene: TRBV4-3
clone size: once
J gene: TRBJ2-1
CDR3 protein: CASSQDEARYNEQFF
CDR3 DNA: TGCGCCAGCAGCCAAGATGAGGCGCGGTACAATGAGCAGTTCTTC

D gene: TRBD1
CDR3 length: 16
V gene: TRBV9
clone size: few
J gene: TRBJ1-1
CDR3 protein: CASSPRDSGRLSEAFF
CDR3 DNA: TGTGCCAGCAGCCCCCGGGACAGCGGCCGTTTGTCTGAAGCTTTCTTT

D gene: .
CDR3 length: 13
V gene: TRBV7-6
clone size: .
J gene: TRBJ1-5
CDR3 protein: CASSLTGYQPQHF
CDR3 DNA: TGTGCCAGCAGCCTAACAGGTTATCAGCCCCAGCATTTT

D gene: TRBD2
CDR3 length: 18
V gene: TRBV7-9
clone size: .
J gene: TRBJ2-5
CDR3 protein: CASSLMRGTSGGGETQYF
CDR3 DNA: TGTGCCAGCAGCTTAATGCGGGGGACTAGCGGGGGTGGCGAGACCCAGTACTTC

D gene: TRBD1
CDR3 length: 15
V gene: TRBV28
clone size: .
J gene: TRBJ1-3
CDR3 protein: CASSWSTGDGNTIYF
CDR3 DNA: TGTGCCAGCAGTTGGTCCACAGGGGATGGAAACACCATATATTTT

D gene: .
CDR3 length: 13
V gene: TRBV15
clone size: once
J gene: TRBJ1-2
CDR3 protein: CATSRDNFYGYTF
CDR3 DNA: TGTGCCACCAGCAGAGATAACTTCTATGGCTACACCTTC

D gene: TRBD1
CDR3 length: 14
V gene: TRBV28
clone size: .
J gene: TRBJ2-7
CDR3 protein: CASSRTGATYEQYF
CDR3 DNA: TGTGCCAGCAGTCGGACAGGGGCGACCTACGAGCAGTACTTC

D gene: .
CDR3 length: 13
V gene: TRBV28
clone size: .
J gene: TRBJ1-2
CDR3 protein: CASSLALSYGYTF
CDR3 DNA: TGTGCCAGCAGCCTGGCCCTCTCCTATGGCTACACCTTC

D gene: .
CDR3 length: 13
V gene: TRBV19
clone size: .
J gene: TRBJ1-5
CDR3 protein: CASSGRGGQPQHF
CDR3 DNA: TGTGCCAGTAGTGGGCGGGGTGGTCAGCCCCAGCATTTT

D gene: TRBD2
CDR3 length: 15
V gene: TRBV12-5
clone size: .
J gene: TRBJ2-1
CDR3 protein: CASGLGTSGGDEQFF
CDR3 DNA: TGTGCTAGTGGCCTCGGGACTAGCGGGGGCGATGAGCAGTTCTTC

D gene: .
CDR3 length: 13
V gene: TRBV5-1
clone size: .
J gene: TRBJ2-7
CDR3 protein: CASSLAGIHEQYF
CDR3 DNA: TGCGCCAGCAGCTTGGCAGGCATCCACGAGCAGTACTTC

D gene: TRBD1
CDR3 length: 16
V gene: TRBV5-4
clone size: once
J gene: TRBJ2-2
CDR3 protein: CASSSSGTVSTGELFF
CDR3 DNA: TGTGCCAGCAGTTCATCCGGGACAGTATCCACCGGGGAGCTGTTTTTT

D gene: .
CDR3 length: 14
V gene: TRBV19
clone size: .
J gene: TRBJ1-1
CDR3 protein: CASEEGLVGTEAFF
CDR3 DNA: TGTGCCAGTGAAGAGGGACTAGTAGGAACTGAAGCTTTCTTT

D gene: .
CDR3 length: 14
V gene: TRBV23-1
clone size: once
J gene: TRBJ2-3
CDR3 protein: CATGLQGSTDTQYF
CDR3 DNA: TGCGCGACGGGATTACAGGGAAGCACAGATACGCAGTATTTT

D gene: .
CDR3 length: 14
V gene: TRBV15
clone size: .
J gene: TRBJ2-5
CDR3 protein: CATSRKLRGETQYF
CDR3 DNA: TGTGCCACCAGCAGAAAACTCCGGGGGGAGACCCAGTACTTC

D gene: TRBD1
CDR3 length: 14
V gene: TRBV27
clone size: once
J gene: TRBJ2-7
CDR3 protein: CASSKGQGIYEQYF
CDR3 DNA: TGTGCCAGCAGTAAGGGACAGGGTATCTACGAGCAGTACTTC

D gene: TRBD1
CDR3 length: 14
V gene: TRBV5-1
clone size: .
J gene: TRBJ2-7
CDR3 protein: CASSWGRTGGEQYF
CDR3 DNA: TGCGCCAGCAGCTGGGGTAGGACAGGGGGCGAGCAGTACTTC

D gene: .
CDR3 length: 15
V gene: TRBV6-1
clone size: .
J gene: TRBJ1-2
CDR3 protein: CASSGYRLANYGYTF
CDR3 DNA: TGTGCCAGCAGTGGTTACAGGTTGGCTAACTATGGCTACACCTTC

D gene: .
CDR3 length: 12
V gene: TRBV28
clone size: .
J gene: TRBJ2-7
CDR3 protein: CASSPYGYRQYF
CDR3 DNA: TGTGCCAGCAGTCCCTACGGGTATAGGCAGTACTTC